This T cell receptor (beta chain) was recorded in a study of beta chain features in type 1 diabetes. General study points: Shortening of TCRB CDR3s, moderate but significant, appeared in all four CD4+ subsets of Type 1 diabetes patients.

Each population that was sorted was more than 95% pure. Trimming pared 6 bases from V and 12 bases from J, leaving 15 bases between. Germline values: CDR1 MDHEN, CDR2 SYDVKM. This CDR3 has 12 amino acids. Concerning this clone itself: Its antigen remains unidentified.

Every isolated RNA sample was fully reverse transcribed, so sequencing captured expressed TCRB transcripts. Data came from immunoSEQ multiplex PCR; TCRdb stores just in-frame clones and leaves some out. The sample yields 600,000 or so clones, over 13% seen once. The receptor comes from a man between 18 and 35 years old with type 1 diabetes. Sequenced input: naive CD4+ T cells from blood. The V and J genes are TRBV28 and TRBJ2-1; D is perhaps TRBD1 (6 bases). The CDR3, as DNA: TGTGCCAGCAGAATAGGGGGTCAAGCGCAGTTCTTC. Translation: CASRIGGQAQFF.